The T cell receptor beta chain under discussion was sequenced for a study of T cell repertoires in cytomegalovirus infection. Study at large: Matching HLA type and CMV infection were both indicated by public TCR beta signatures.

Overall study results and limits: Across the ex vivo response, the dominant clonotypes were HLA-C-restricted CMV-specific TCR beta clonotypes. Identification of carriers of CMV plus the relevant HLA was achieved through cumulative public TCR beta family frequency.

On this clonotype itself: Its antigen is unknown.

TCRdb processed the reads anew with MiXCR; each CDR3 protein has one entry. The sample carries about 180,000 distinct CDR3 sequences, under 15% recorded once. Source material: PBMCs. This TCR derives from a human donor in good health (CMV status not recorded). Some clones in this sample may be carry-over from other donors' samples.

The CDR3 bases are TGCAGTGCTCGGACTAGCGGTTACTACGAGCAGTACTTC. It encodes CSARTSGYYEQYF. This chain links TRBV20-1 with TRBJ2-7; the match to TRBD2 covers 10 bases. V was clipped by 5 bases and J by 3 bases; unmatched bases: 4. The CDR3 loop spans 13 amino acids. CDR1 is DFQATT, CDR2 SNEGSKA, per germline (reference sequence).